This is a list of T cell receptor beta chains from one sample in a study of OX40 agonist ivuxolimab in advanced cancers. This table comes from immunoSEQ multiplex PCR, and its TCRdb copy is limited to in-frame clones, with some not included. The sample consists of about 50,000 clones, 85% of them appearing once. The specimen comprised CD4+ or CD8+ T cells sorted from blood, sampled in a trial of the OX40 agonist ivuxolimab. These receptors were taken from an adult with an advanced solid tumor such as melanoma, head and neck, liver or kidney cancer. Each CDR3 is given with its conserved first and last residue. D genes are given only for firm matches. Clone size, where shown, is once, few, many, or a class for clones that have expanded.

CDR3aa: CASSLAGTGINQPQHF
CDR3nt: TGTGCCAGCAGCTTAGCCGGGACAGGAATTAATCAGCCCCAGCATTTT
d_gene: TRBD1
j_gene: TRBJ1-5
abundance: NA
v_gene: TRBV7-2

CDR3aa: CASSLEGTGANVLTF
CDR3nt: TGCGCCAGCAGCTTGGAGGGAACTGGGGCCAACGTCCTGACTTTC
d_gene: NA
j_gene: TRBJ2-6
abundance: NA
v_gene: TRBV5-1

CDR3aa: CASSERGNFYEQYF
CDR3nt: TGTGCCAGCAGCGAGCGGGGGAACTTCTACGAGCAGTACTTC
d_gene: TRBD2
j_gene: TRBJ2-7
abundance: few
v_gene: TRBV5-4

CDR3aa: CASSLRPLAGGGGANVLTF
CDR3nt: TGTGCCAGCAGCTTAAGACCCCTAGCGGGGGGAGGTGGGGCCAACGTCCTGACTTTC
d_gene: TRBD2
j_gene: TRBJ2-6
abundance: NA
v_gene: TRBV7-3

CDR3aa: CSARENTEAFF
CDR3nt: TGCAGTGCTAGAGAGAACACTGAAGCTTTCTTT
d_gene: NA
j_gene: TRBJ1-1
abundance: NA
v_gene: TRBV20-1

CDR3aa: CASRQGAIEKLFF
CDR3nt: TGTGCCAGCCGACAGGGGGCCATTGAAAAACTGTTTTTT
d_gene: TRBD1
j_gene: TRBJ1-4
abundance: NA
v_gene: TRBV28

CDR3aa: CASTETRVGEKLFF
CDR3nt: TGTGCCAGTACTGAGACACGGGTGGGCGAAAAACTGTTTTTT
d_gene: NA
j_gene: TRBJ1-4
abundance: NA
v_gene: TRBV19

CDR3aa: CASSTLTGSLSGYTF
CDR3nt: TGTGCCAGTAGTACTTTAACAGGGAGCCTATCGGGCTACACCTTC
d_gene: NA
j_gene: TRBJ1-2
abundance: NA
v_gene: TRBV19

CDR3aa: CASSLGDGRLAKNIQYF
CDR3nt: TGTGCCAGCAGCTTAGGGGACGGGAGATTAGCCAAAAACATTCAGTACTTC
d_gene: NA
j_gene: TRBJ2-4
abundance: NA
v_gene: TRBV11-3

CDR3aa: CSVPSTGGTASGAFF
CDR3nt: TGCAGCGTTCCCTCTACGGGGGGCACAGCGTCGGGTGCTTTCTTT
d_gene: NA
j_gene: TRBJ1-1
abundance: NA
v_gene: TRBV29-1

CDR3aa: CASSYAGLAGPYEQYF
CDR3nt: TGTGCCAGCAGTTACGCGGGTTTGGCGGGTCCCTACGAGCAGTACTTC
d_gene: NA
j_gene: TRBJ2-7
abundance: NA
v_gene: TRBV6-5

CDR3aa: CAISDRGNNQPQHF
CDR3nt: TGTGCCATCAGTGATAGGGGGAACAATCAGCCCCAGCATTTT
d_gene: NA
j_gene: TRBJ1-5
abundance: NA
v_gene: TRBV10-3

CDR3aa: CASSPIERGEQFF
CDR3nt: TGTGCCAGCTCACCGATAGAGCGGGGGGAGCAGTTCTTC
d_gene: TRBD2
j_gene: TRBJ2-1
abundance: NA
v_gene: TRBV18

CDR3aa: CASSSSRTRLNEQFF
CDR3nt: TGTGCCAGCAGCTCCTCCCGGACTAGGCTCAATGAGCAGTTCTTC
d_gene: TRBD2
j_gene: TRBJ2-1
abundance: NA
v_gene: TRBV11-1

CDR3aa: CASSRRASGQETQYF
CDR3nt: TGTGCCAGCAGCCGGAGAGCTAGCGGTCAAGAGACCCAGTACTTC
d_gene: TRBD2
j_gene: TRBJ2-5
abundance: NA
v_gene: TRBV7-2

CDR3aa: CASSLDRDNSPLHF
CDR3nt: TGCGCCAGCAGCTTGGACAGGGATAATTCACCCCTCCACTTT
d_gene: NA
j_gene: TRBJ1-6
abundance: NA
v_gene: TRBV5-1

CDR3aa: CASSHQGGDSPLHF
CDR3nt: TGTGCCAGCAGCCACCAGGGGGGTGATTCACCCCTCCACTTT
d_gene: TRBD1
j_gene: TRBJ1-6
abundance: NA
v_gene: TRBV4-2

CDR3aa: CASSKITGELFF
CDR3nt: TGTGCCAGTAGTAAGATAACCGGGGAGCTGTTTTTT
d_gene: NA
j_gene: TRBJ2-2
abundance: NA
v_gene: TRBV19

CDR3aa: CASRTAGENNNEQFF
CDR3nt: TGTGCCAGCAGGACAGCAGGGGAAAATAACAATGAGCAGTTCTTC
d_gene: NA
j_gene: TRBJ2-1
abundance: few
v_gene: TRBV6-5

CDR3aa: CASSIGPYGYTF
CDR3nt: TGTGCCAGCAGCATAGGCCCCTATGGCTACACCTTC
d_gene: NA
j_gene: TRBJ1-2
abundance: NA
v_gene: TRBV5-6